These 32 T cell receptor beta chains share one sample of origin, sequenced in a study of T cell changes during pregnancy in multiple sclerosis. The repertoire was sequenced with immunoSEQ multiplex PCR; TCRdb's copy has only in-frame clones and lacks some. The table has 38,000 or so clones, more than 85% seen once. This material consisted of CD8+ T cells from peripheral blood mononuclear cells, taken in the first trimester of pregnancy. The receptors stem from a female donor with multiple sclerosis, enrolled in a pregnancy study.

The genes are TRBV7-3 and TRBJ2-3, with 7 bases that match TRBD2. The length of the CDR3 is 15 residues. Germline assignment: CDR1 SGHTA and CDR2 FQGTGA. V lost 5 bases, J lost 0 bases, and 5 bases stayed unmatched. The CDR3 region is CASSRGVASTDTQYF. In DNA, the CDR3 is TGTGCCAGCAGCCGGGGGGTAGCTAGCACAGATACGCAGTATTTT.

This chain joins TRBV7-8 and TRBJ1-6; TRBD1 matches 8 bases. V was clipped by 1 base and J by 12 bases; unmatched bases: 11. The CDR3 has 16 residues. Germline lookup yields CDR1 SGHVS and CDR2 FQNEAQ. In DNA form, the CDR3 reads TGTGCCAGCAGCTTAGTTTCACCGGACAGGGCGAAACCCCTCCACTTT. Protein: CASSLVSPDRAKPLHF. The variable domain in full, with the rest retrieved from reference TRBV7-8 and TRBJ1-6, is GAGVSQSPRYKVAKRGQDVALRCDPISGHVSLFWYQQALGQGPEFLTYFQNEAQLDKSGLPSDRFFAERPEGSVSTLKIQRTQQEDSAVYLCASSLVSPDRAKPLHFGNGTRLTVT.

A single count supports this clone. The J gene is TRBJ2-5, the V gene TRBV7-9; D remains unclear. The CDR3 is made up of 13 amino acids. Germline CDR1 and CDR2: SEHNR and FQNEAQ (reference sequence). The V end was cut by 7 bases, the J end by 4 bases, with 13 bases between. As DNA, the CDR3 is TGTGCCAGCACCCCTGAAGCCGCAGAGACCCAGTACTTC. It specifies CASTPEAAETQYF.

The rearrangement links TRBV4-1 to TRBJ1-2; D gene ambiguous. This CDR3 has 16 amino acids. Germline values: CDR1 MGHRA, CDR2 YSYEKL. Trimming pared 0 bases from V and 8 bases from J, leaving 19 bases between. The CDR3 DNA is TGCGCCAGCAGCCAAGACTCGCTCATGGGAGGGTCCGGCTACACCTTC. Translated: CASSQDSLMGGSGYTF.

The rearrangement links TRBV30 to TRBJ1-1, with D possibly TRBD1 on 6 matching bases. The germline V gene has CDR1 GTSNPN and CDR2 SVGIG (reference sequence). The V end lost 5 bases, the J end lost 6 bases, and 16 bases lay between the germline ends. The CDR3 totals 13 residues. CDR3 protein: CAWAPGASPEAFF. CDR3 nucleotide sequence: TGTGCCTGGGCGCCAGGGGCCTCGCCTGAAGCTTTCTTT.

The chain is built from TRBV4-1 and TRBJ1-6, with 8 positions matching TRBD1. The germline V gene encodes CDR1 MGHRA and CDR2 YSYEKL. The CDR3 is 15 residues long. J was trimmed by 14 bases and V by 0 bases; bases with no gene match: 9. CDR3 nucleotides: TGCGCCAGCAGCCAAGATGGGACAGGCCTTTTCACCCTCCACTTT. It specifies CASSQDGTGLFTLHF.

The chain is built from TRBV5-4 and TRBJ2-1; D might be TRBD1 (5 bases). Trimming pared 0 bases from V and 4 bases from J, leaving 5 bases between. The germline gives CDR1 SGHNT, CDR2 YYREEE (reference sequence). The CDR3 spans 13 residues. The CDR3 DNA follows: TGTGCCAGCAGCTTGGGACAGTACAATGAGCAGTTCTTC. Its protein is CASSLGQYNEQFF.

The V gene is TRBV6-5, the J gene TRBJ1-1, with D unresolved. V lost 4 bases and J lost 1, with 10 bases in between. Germline V lookup: CDR1 MNHEY, CDR2 SVGAGI. The CDR3 length is 14 residues. CDR3 in amino acids: CASSFRSPNTEAFF. CDR3 coding DNA: TGTGCCAGCAGTTTCCGGAGTCCGAACACTGAAGCTTTCTTT.

V is TRBV9 and J is TRBJ2-2, with 8 bases aligning to TRBD1. This CDR3 contains 17 residues. Losses at the gene ends were 4 bases for V and 4 bases for J; bases not matched to a gene: 12. The germline gives CDR1 SGDLS, CDR2 YYNGEE. The CDR3 bases are TGTGCCAGCAGCACCCCCAGGGGGCCGCGGGGCACCGGGGAGCTGTTTTTT. Protein: CASSTPRGPRGTGELFF.

The chain couples TRBV7-9 to TRBJ2-1; D possibly corresponds to TRBD2 (5 bases). Per the germline V gene, CDR1 is SEHNR and CDR2 is FQNEAQ (reference sequence). V lost 0 bases, J lost 4 bases, and 10 bases lay in between. The CDR3 consists of 15 residues. The CDR3 coding sequence is TGTGCCAGCAGCTTAGCCGGTGGGGAGTACAATGAGCAGTTCTTC. This sequence encodes CASSLAGGEYNEQFF.

CDR3 coding DNA: TGTGCCAGCAGCTTACCAGGGAGGGACACTGAAGCTTTCTTT. Amino acids: CASSLPGRDTEAFF. The genes are TRBV13 and TRBJ1-1; maybe TRBD1 (5 bases). V was pared by 2 bases and J by 3 bases, with 10 bases between. There are 14 residues in the CDR3. Germline-derived CDR1 and CDR2 are PRHDT and FYEKMQ (reference sequence).

The chain combines TRBV5-5 with TRBJ1-1; TRBD1 might be the D (6 bases). The ends were cut back, 3 bases at V and 1 base at J, with 13 bases in the middle. Germline V gene lookup returns CDR1 SGHKS and CDR2 YYEKEE (reference sequence). CDR3 size: 15 residues. Here the CDR3 reads CASSSPGHRNTEAFF. Written as DNA, the CDR3 is TGTGCCAGCAGCTCCCCGGGACACAGGAACACTGAAGCTTTCTTT.

The chain is built from TRBV5-1 and TRBJ2-7; 7 bases agree with TRBD2. CDR1 and CDR2 (germline): SGHRS, YFSETQ. The CDR3 sequence is 15 residues long. J was trimmed by 3 bases and V by 4 bases; bases with no gene match: 10. CDR3 in DNA: TGCGCCAGCAGCAATCGAGGACTAGAGATCTACGAGCAGTACTTC. Amino acids: CASSNRGLEIYEQYF.

This sequence joins TRBV5-6 and TRBJ1-2, with 7 bases that match TRBD1. V gave up 4 bases and J gave up 4 bases; unmatched junction bases: 7. The germline V gene has CDR1 SGHDT and CDR2 YYEEEE. The CDR3 sequence is 14 residues long. The DNA for the CDR3 is TGTGCCAGCAGCGACCTAGGGACAGCCTATGGCTACACCTTC. This codes for CASSDLGTAYGYTF.

This clone showed up just once. V is TRBV27 and J is TRBJ2-7; no firm D call. CDR3 length equals 14 residues. Trimming pared 6 bases from V and 1 base from J, leaving 13 bases between. Germline values: CDR1 MNHEY, CDR2 SMNVEV (reference sequence). The CDR3 nucleotides read TGTGCCAGCAGCCCGACATTCCCGTCCTACGAGCAGTACTTC. Encoded protein: CASSPTFPSYEQYF.

The CDR3 DNA follows: TGTGCAAGTCGCCCAGGGGGACAGAATCAATATAGCAATCAGCCCCAGCATTTT. This codes for CASRPGGQNQYSNQPQHF. The J gene is TRBJ1-5, the V gene TRBV12-2; TRBD1, the table's D call, was not compared with the DNA. TRBV12-2 is reported as a pseudogene. The CDR3 runs 18 residues.

This chain links TRBV27 with TRBJ2-7; D is undetermined. Trimming pared 2 bases from V and 0 bases from J, leaving 11 bases between. The CDR3 extends over 15 amino acids. The V gene's germline CDR1 is MNHEY and CDR2 SMNVEV (reference sequence). The CDR3 reads CASSLPSRPSYEQYF. The CDR3 coding sequence is TGTGCCAGCAGTTTACCTAGTAGACCCTCCTACGAGCAGTACTTC.

V gene TRBV5-6 combines with J gene TRBJ2-1, with D uncertain. The CDR3 spans 13 residues. Germline V gene sequence: CDR1 SGHDT, CDR2 YYEEEE. Between the trimmed V and J ends, which lost 0 bases and 13 bases, there was a span of 14 bases. This chain's CDR3 is CASSLVPGLSQFF. In DNA form, the CDR3 reads TGTGCCAGCAGCTTGGTCCCGGGTTTGAGCCAGTTCTTC.

V is TRBV9 and J is TRBJ2-3; TRBD2 matches 15 bases. This CDR3 region has 18 residues. J was trimmed by 6 bases and V by 4 bases; bases with no gene match: 12. The germline gives CDR1 SGDLS, CDR2 YYNGEE. In DNA, the CDR3 is TGTGCCAGCAGCCCTCCCTGGACTAGCGGGGGGGCCAAGGATACGCAGTATTTT. Translation gives CASSPPWTSGGAKDTQYF.

The CDR3 region is CASSKSGNTQYF. The CDR3 bases are TGTGCCAGCAGTAAATCAGGAAATACGCAGTATTTT. This chain joins TRBV9 and TRBJ2-3, with D hard to call. Germline CDR1 is SGDLS and CDR2 is YYNGEE. There are 12 residues in the CDR3. Trimming took 5 bases from V and 7 from J, leaving 11 bases between them.

This chain uses TRBV21-1 with TRBJ1-2; the table's D gene call, TRBD1, was not cross checked with the DNA. TRBV21-1 is shown as a pseudogene. The CDR3 loop spans 19 amino acids. CDR3 DNA sequence: TGTGCCAGCAGCAAAGATGTCGCCGGGACAGGGACCCCATATTATGGCTACACCTTC. This encodes CASSKDVAGTGTPYYGYTF.

The V gene is TRBV7-8, the J gene TRBJ2-3; 8 bases match TRBD2. Trimming took 5 bases from V and 4 from J; bases not matched to a gene: 11. This CDR3 comprises 16 residues. The germline V gene has CDR1 SGHVS and CDR2 FQNEAQ. The CDR3 sequence is CASSMGAGGQADTQYF. The CDR3 DNA sequence: TGTGCCAGCAGCATGGGCGCGGGGGGCCAGGCAGATACGCAGTATTTT.

This rearrangement joins TRBV7-3 to TRBJ2-3; TRBD2 is a possible D gene (6 bases). The CDR3 extends over 15 amino acids. Germline V CDR1 and CDR2: SGHTA, FQGTGA. V gave up 2 bases and J gave up 0 bases, with 9 bases separating them. The CDR3 sequence: CASSLLGTSTDTQYF. CDR3 sequence (DNA): TGTGCCAGCAGCTTACTGGGGACTAGCACAGATACGCAGTATTTT.

The sample holds one count of this clone. The V and J genes are TRBV7-9 and TRBJ2-1; maybe TRBD2 (5 bases). Deletions cut 4 bases from V and 3 bases from J, with 16 bases between. The CDR3 sequence is 16 residues long. The V gene's germline CDR1 is SEHNR and CDR2 FQNEAQ (reference sequence). The CDR3 DNA is TGTGCCAGCAGCTATCCTGGCGGAGAGGGCTACAATGAGCAGTTCTTC. The encoded protein is CASSYPGGEGYNEQFF.

V usage is TRBV29-1 and J usage is TRBJ1-1; TRBD1 agrees at 7 bases. CDR1 is SQVTM, CDR2 ANQGSEA, per germline. Trimming at V came to 8 bases and at J to 5 bases, leaving 8 bases not matched to a gene. The CDR3 loop spans 12 amino acids. For the CDR3, the DNA is TGCAGCTTCAGGGGGTTCGGAACTGAAGCTTTCTTT. Its protein product is CSFRGFGTEAFF.

The chain has TRBV2 and TRBJ2-1; 15 bases line up with TRBD2. The CDR3 spans 18 residues. The germline V gene has CDR1 SNHLY and CDR2 FYNNEI. Trimming removed 4 bases from V and 4 bases from J; junction bases left unmatched: 8. CDR3 DNA sequence: TGTGCCAGCAGTGTAATAGAGGGACTAGCGGGGGGATACAATGAGCAGTTCTTC. Its protein is CASSVIEGLAGGYNEQFF. Combining the CDR3 with reference TRBV2 and TRBJ2-1 gives the whole variable domain EPEVTQTPSHQVTQMGQEVILRCVPISNHLYFYWYRQILGQKVEFLVSFYNNEISEKSEIFDDQFSVERPDGSNFTLKIRSTKLEDSAMYFCASSVIEGLAGGYNEQFFGPGTRLTVL.

V and J are TRBV5-1 and TRBJ2-1, with D possibly being TRBD1 (7 bases). The CDR3 consists of 14 residues. Between the trimmed V and J ends, which lost 3 bases and 5 bases, there was a span of 12 bases. Germline loops: CDR1 SGHRS, CDR2 YFSETQ. The CDR3 is CASSYSRGDNEQFF. The CDR3 bases are TGCGCCAGCAGCTACTCCAGGGGGGACAATGAGCAGTTCTTC.

The chain carries TRBV9 and TRBJ2-2; TRBD1 agrees at 9 bases. CDR3 length equals 16 residues. V was pared by 3 bases and J by 5 bases, with 8 bases of the junction left unmatched. CDR1 and CDR2 from the germline V gene are SGDLS and YYNGEE. The CDR3 nucleotides are TGTGCCAGCAGCGCCCCTGGGACAGGGCTAACCGGGGAGCTGTTTTTT. Its protein product is CASSAPGTGLTGELFF. The variable domain in full, completed from reference TRBV9 and TRBJ2-2, reads DSGVTQTPKHLITATGQRVTLRCSPRSGDLSVYWYQQSLDQGLQFLIQYYNGEERAKGNILERFSAQQFPDLHSELNLSSLELGDSALYFCASSAPGTGLTGELFFGEGSRLTVL.

V usage is TRBV10-2 and J usage is TRBJ1-4, with 8 bases matching TRBD1. The trim removed 3 bases at V and 7 bases at J, leaving 4 bases unmatched. The CDR3 has 14 residues. Germline CDR1 WSHSY, CDR2 SAAADI. CDR3 DNA sequence: TGCGCCAGCAGTGAAGGACAGGGCGTTGAAAAACTGTTTTTT. It is translated as CASSEGQGVEKLFF.

V and J are TRBV7-8 and TRBJ1-5; D perhaps matches TRBD1 (5 bases). The CDR3 consists of 13 residues. The V gene lost 1 base and the J gene lost 5 bases, with 6 bases spanning the gap. Germline-derived CDR1 and CDR2 are SGHVS and FQNEAQ. CDR3 protein: CASSLVGDQPQHF. The CDR3 nucleotides are TGTGCCAGCAGCTTAGTAGGGGATCAGCCCCAGCATTTT.

This clone was recorded only once. The chain couples TRBV2 to TRBJ1-2; TRBD1 matches at 7 bases. Germline V CDR1 and CDR2: SNHLY, FYNNEI. This CDR3 is built from 16 residues. Trimming took 9 bases from V and 2 from J; bases not matched to a gene: 15. The CDR3 DNA follows: TGTGCCAGACTATCCCCCCCGGGACAGAAAAACTATGGCTACACCTTC. This codes for CARLSPPGQKNYGYTF.

The gene calls are TRBV5-6 and TRBJ2-7; no definite D call. The CDR3 totals 11 residues. V lost 6 bases to trimming and J lost 7 bases, with 11 bases between them. Germline V gives CDR1 SGHDT, CDR2 YYEEEE. The CDR3 is CASILGGEQYF. In DNA, the CDR3 is TGTGCCAGCATTCTAGGTGGTGAGCAGTACTTC.